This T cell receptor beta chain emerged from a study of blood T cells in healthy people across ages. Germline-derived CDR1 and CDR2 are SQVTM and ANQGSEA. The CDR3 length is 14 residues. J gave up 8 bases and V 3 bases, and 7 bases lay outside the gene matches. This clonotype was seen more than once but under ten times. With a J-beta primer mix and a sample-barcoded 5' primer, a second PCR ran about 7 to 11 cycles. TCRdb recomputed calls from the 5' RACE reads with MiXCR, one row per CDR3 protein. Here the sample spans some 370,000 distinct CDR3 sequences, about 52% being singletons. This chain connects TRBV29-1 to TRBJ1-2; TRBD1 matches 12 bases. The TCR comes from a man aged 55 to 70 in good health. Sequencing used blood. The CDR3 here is CSVDRDRGLGGYTF. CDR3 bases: TGCAGCGTTGATCGGGACAGGGGGCTGGGGGGCTACACCTTC.